This T cell receptor beta chain stems from a study of blood T cell repertoires in COVID-19. At the level of the study: Italy, Spain and the United States were the sources of the convalescent and acute COVID-19 samples.

As handled by the study authors: Amplification of reference gene primers was used by the study to estimate nucleated cell counts. The assay was immunoSEQ multiplex PCR, and TCRdb's table has in-frame clones only and misses some. That table gives V, J and clone size, and the DNA gave D and trimming. The sample lists some 320,000 clones, around 89% occurring once. V trimming: 5 bases; J trimming: 6 bases; junction bases outside the gene matches: 4. Germline assignment: CDR1 SGHTA and CDR2 FQGNSA. The CDR3 loop spans 14 amino acids. The chain combines TRBV7-2 with TRBJ2-4, with 10 bases that match TRBD2. This clonotype originated in a young woman who had recovered from COVID-19. Input material: peripheral blood. The CDR3 here is CASSGTSEGNIQYF. The CDR3 DNA reads TGTGCCAGCAGCGGGACTAGCGAAGGAAACATTCAGTACTTC.